A selection of T cell receptor beta chains follows, all from one sample in a study of tumor-infiltrating lymphocytes in primary liver carcinoma. TCRdb re-called the multiplex PCR reads with MiXCR, one entry per CDR3 protein. In the table there are roughly 80,000 distinct CDR3 sequences, about 75% of which are singletons. Sequencing input: tumor-adjacent normal liver tissue. These receptors were taken from a man aged 35 to 55 with primary liver carcinoma and hepatitis B virus infection. The CDR3 runs from the conserved cysteine through the conserved F or W. The D gene is left open where the match is weak. Size is stated for part of the rows, as once, few or many counts, or as a class when the clone is expanded.

clone size: -; D gene: TRBD1; V gene: TRBV14; J gene: TRBJ2-3; CDR3 DNA: TGTGCCAGCAGCCACCGAAGACAGGGGGCAAATACGCGGTATTTT; CDR3 protein: CASSHRRQGANTRYF
clone size: once; D gene: TRBD2; V gene: TRBV28; J gene: TRBJ2-7; CDR3 DNA: TGTGCCAGCAGTTTTCTCTTGGGACTAGCGGGAAAAACCTACAAGCAGTACTTC; CDR3 protein: CASSFLLGLAGKTYKQYF
clone size: -; D gene: -; V gene: TRBV29-1; J gene: TRBJ1-1; CDR3 DNA: TGCAACGTTGGCCCAGGGTGGGGTATGGTCGCTGAAGCTTTCTTT; CDR3 protein: CNVGPGWGMVAEAFF
clone size: -; D gene: -; V gene: TRBV6-6; J gene: TRBJ2-1; CDR3 DNA: TGTGCCAGCAAACAGATTAGCGGCAATGAGCAGTTCTTC; CDR3 protein: CASKQISGNEQFF
clone size: once; D gene: -; V gene: TRBV6-2/TRBV6-3; J gene: TRBJ1-5; CDR3 DNA: TGTGCCGGCACCCTCGACAGTTATAGTAATCAGCCCCAGCATTTC; CDR3 protein: CAGTLDSYSNQPQHF
clone size: -; D gene: -; V gene: TRBV11-2; J gene: TRBJ1-5; CDR3 DNA: TGTGCCAGCAACTTAGAGATGGGGGGCATTCAGGGCCAGCATTTT; CDR3 protein: CASNLEMGGIQGQHF
clone size: -; D gene: -; V gene: TRBV12-1; J gene: TRBJ2-1; CDR3 DNA: TGTGTCAGCAGCAACCCCGGTGCTAGCGGGATCTGGATGAATGAGCAGTTCTTC; CDR3 protein: CVSSNPGASGIWMNEQFF
clone size: many; D gene: TRBD1; V gene: TRBV4-1; J gene: TRBJ2-2; CDR3 DNA: TGCGCCAGCAGCAAGGGGGCAGGTGACACCGGGGAGCTGTTTTTT; CDR3 protein: CASSKGAGDTGELFF
clone size: -; D gene: -; V gene: TRBV10-3; J gene: TRBJ2-7; CDR3 DNA: TGTGCCATCAGGAGAGATCGGGGGGCTTCCCACGAGCAGTACTTC; CDR3 protein: CAIRRDRGASHEQYF
clone size: -; D gene: TRBD2; V gene: TRBV6-5; J gene: TRBJ2-3; CDR3 DNA: TGTGCCAGCAACCCAGGACTAGCGGGAGCAGATACCCAGTATTTT; CDR3 protein: CASNPGLAGADTQYF
clone size: -; D gene: TRBD1; V gene: TRBV29-1; J gene: TRBJ2-1; CDR3 DNA: TGCAGCGTGACCGGGACAGAGAACAATGAGCAGTTCTTC; CDR3 protein: CSVTGTENNEQFF
clone size: few; D gene: TRBD1; V gene: TRBV15; J gene: TRBJ1-6; CDR3 DNA: TGTGCCACCAGCAGAGCAGACAGGGTTTATTCACCCCTCCACTTT; CDR3 protein: CATSRADRVYSPLHF
clone size: many; D gene: -; V gene: TRBV4-3; J gene: TRBJ1-3; CDR3 DNA: TGCGCCAGCAGCCAATCAGCCTCTGGAAACACCATATATTTT; CDR3 protein: CASSQSASGNTIYF
clone size: -; D gene: -; V gene: TRBV4-1; J gene: TRBJ1-5; CDR3 DNA: TGCGCCAGTAGCCAAAAGGCCGCCAATCAGCCCCAGCATTTT; CDR3 protein: CASSQKAANQPQHF
clone size: many; D gene: TRBD2; V gene: TRBV5-1; J gene: TRBJ2-1; CDR3 DNA: TGCGCCAGCAGTCTGCTCGAACTAGCGGGACCAAATTACAATGAGCAGTTCTTC; CDR3 protein: CASSLLELAGPNYNEQFF
clone size: once; D gene: -; V gene: TRBV11-2; J gene: TRBJ2-6; CDR3 DNA: TGTGCCAGCGGCTCGATTCTTGGACAGGAGTTCGGGACTTGGGCCAACGTCCTGACTTTC; CDR3 protein: CASGSILGQEFGTWANVLTF
clone size: few; D gene: -; V gene: TRBV5-1; J gene: TRBJ2-2; CDR3 DNA: TGCGCCAGCAGCTTGGGCGGGGACAGCCGGGTAAACACCGGGGAGCTGTTTTTT; CDR3 protein: CASSLGGDSRVNTGELFF
clone size: -; D gene: -; V gene: TRBV7-9; J gene: TRBJ2-7; CDR3 DNA: TGTGACAGCAGCTTAAACACAACCAGATCCTACGAGCAGTATTTC; CDR3 protein: CDSSLNTTRSYEQYF
clone size: -; D gene: -; V gene: TRBV14; J gene: TRBJ1-1; CDR3 DNA: TGTGCCAACAGGAACCAACGATTATACACTGAAGCTTTCTTT; CDR3 protein: CANRNQRLYTEAFF
clone size: once; D gene: -; V gene: TRBV29-1; J gene: TRBJ1-1; CDR3 DNA: TGCGGCGTTCGGGCGGGGTGGGGAATGAACATTGACGCTTTCTTT; CDR3 protein: CGVRAGWGMNIDAFF
clone size: few; D gene: TRBD1; V gene: TRBV12-3/TRBV12-4; J gene: TRBJ1-5; CDR3 DNA: TGTGCCAGCAGCCCAACAGGGGGATTCAATCAGTCCCAGCATTTT; CDR3 protein: CASSPTGGFNQSQHF
clone size: -; D gene: TRBD2; V gene: TRBV5-1; J gene: TRBJ2-5; CDR3 DNA: TGCGCCAGCAGTTCGGATAGCGGGAGTCAAGAGACCCAGTACTTC; CDR3 protein: CASSSDSGSQETQYF
clone size: -; D gene: -; V gene: TRBV9; J gene: TRBJ1-1; CDR3 DNA: TGTACCAGCAGCCGGGGTGACGGATCTGAAGCTTTCTTT; CDR3 protein: CTSSRGDGSEAFF
clone size: -; D gene: TRBD1; V gene: TRBV7-9; J gene: TRBJ2-1; CDR3 DNA: TGTACCAGCAGCCTCCGGGACAGGGTTGTCGATGAGCAGTTCTTC; CDR3 protein: CTSSLRDRVVDEQFF
clone size: -; D gene: -; V gene: TRBV5-1; J gene: TRBJ2-5; CDR3 DNA: TGCACCAGCAGCCAACAAGGCCAGGGAGAGACCCAGTACTTC; CDR3 protein: CTSSQQGQGETQYF
clone size: -; D gene: TRBD1; V gene: TRBV12-3/TRBV12-4; J gene: TRBJ1-5; CDR3 DNA: TGTGCCAGCAGTACAACTCCGGGACAGGGCAATCAGTCCCAGCATTTT; CDR3 protein: CASSTTPGQGNQSQHF
clone size: -; D gene: -; V gene: TRBV29-1; J gene: TRBJ2-2; CDR3 DNA: TGCAACCTCGGGGGGACAGTGAAAAACACCGGGGAGCTGTTTTTT; CDR3 protein: CNLGGTVKNTGELFF
clone size: medium-sized; D gene: -; V gene: TRBV11-2; J gene: TRBJ2-1; CDR3 DNA: TGTGCCAGCAGCCGACCTAGGGATAAGGACAATGAGCAGTTCTTC; CDR3 protein: CASSRPRDKDNEQFF
clone size: -; D gene: -; V gene: TRBV5-4; J gene: TRBJ2-3; CDR3 DNA: TGTGCCAGTAGCATTCAGGGAGTAAGGGCAGATACGCAGTGTTTT; CDR3 protein: CASSIQGVRADTQCF
clone size: -; D gene: -; V gene: TRBV11-1; J gene: TRBJ1-5; CDR3 DNA: TGTGCCAGCGGCCACGATCATGAACAGGGTGATAAGGACCAGCCCCAGCATTTT; CDR3 protein: CASGHDHEQGDKDQPQHF
clone size: few; D gene: -; V gene: TRBV11-3; J gene: TRBJ2-1; CDR3 DNA: TGTGCCAGCACCTTAGGGCGGCAGGATAGTCGGGGGTCCTACAATGAGCAGTTCTTC; CDR3 protein: CASTLGRQDSRGSYNEQFF